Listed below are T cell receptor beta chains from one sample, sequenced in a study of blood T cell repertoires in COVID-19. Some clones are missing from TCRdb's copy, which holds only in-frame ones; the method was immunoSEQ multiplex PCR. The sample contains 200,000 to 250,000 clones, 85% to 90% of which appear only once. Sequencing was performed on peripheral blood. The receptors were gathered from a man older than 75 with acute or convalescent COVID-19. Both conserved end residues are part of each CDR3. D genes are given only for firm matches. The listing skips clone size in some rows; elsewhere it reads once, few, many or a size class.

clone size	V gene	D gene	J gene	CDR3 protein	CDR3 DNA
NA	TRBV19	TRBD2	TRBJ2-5	CASSSVSSGKETQYF	TGTGCCAGTAGTAGCGTTTCGAGCGGGAAAGAGACCCAGTACTTC
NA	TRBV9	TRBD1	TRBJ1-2	CASSRSRGQGEVGYTF	TGTGCCAGCAGCCGGAGCCGGGGACAGGGAGAAGTTGGCTACACCTTC
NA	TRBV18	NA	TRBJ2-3	CASSPPNGGDTQYF	TGTGCCAGCTCACCACCGAACGGTGGAGATACGCAGTATTTT
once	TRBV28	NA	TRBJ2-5	CASTPGDQETQYF	TGTGCCAGCACCCCAGGGGACCAAGAGACCCAGTACTTC
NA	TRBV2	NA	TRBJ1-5	CASNDRNQPQHF	TGTGCCAGCAATGACAGGAATCAGCCCCAGCATTTT
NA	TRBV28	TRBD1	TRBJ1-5	CASRPGQGGQPQHF	TGTGCCAGCAGACCGGGACAGGGAGGCCAGCCCCAGCATTTT
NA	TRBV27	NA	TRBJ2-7	CASNHGNQAYEQYF	TGTGCCAGCAATCACGGGAACCAAGCCTACGAGCAGTACTTC
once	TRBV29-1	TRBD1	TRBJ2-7	CSVEGDRTYEQYF	TGCAGCGTTGAGGGGGACAGGACCTACGAGCAGTACTTC
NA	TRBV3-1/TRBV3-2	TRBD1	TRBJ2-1	CASSPTGTGGDEQFF	TGTGCCAGCAGCCCCACAGGGACAGGGGGGGATGAGCAGTTCTTC
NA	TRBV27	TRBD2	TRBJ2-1	CASSPKGLAVLGNEQFF	TGTGCCAGCAGTCCCAAGGGACTAGCGGTACTTGGGAATGAGCAGTTCTTC
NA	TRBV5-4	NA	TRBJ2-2	CASSRVESGELFF	TGTGCCAGCAGCCGTGTGGAGAGCGGGGAGCTGTTTTTT
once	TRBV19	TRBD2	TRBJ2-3	CASSPLAGATDTQYF	TGTGCCAGTAGCCCACTAGCGGGAGCAACAGATACGCAGTATTTT
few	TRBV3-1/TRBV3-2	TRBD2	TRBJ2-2	CASSQAGTTDTGELFF	TGTGCCAGCAGCCAGGCCGGGACTACGGACACCGGGGAGCTGTTTTTT
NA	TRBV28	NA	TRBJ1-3	CASIQGLSGNTIYF	TGTGCCAGTATACAGGGCCTCTCTGGAAACACCATATATTTT
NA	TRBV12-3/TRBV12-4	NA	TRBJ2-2	CASSLRVGELFF	TGTGCCAGCAGCCTGAGGGTCGGGGAGCTGTTTTTT
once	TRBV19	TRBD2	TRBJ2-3	CASRTSGATDTQYF	TGTGCCAGTAGGACTAGCGGGGCAACAGATACGCAGTATTTT
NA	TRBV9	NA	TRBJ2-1	CASSATGDSYNEQFF	TGTGCCAGCAGCGCCACGGGAGATTCCTACAATGAGCAGTTCTTC
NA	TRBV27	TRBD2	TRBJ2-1	CASSSGLAGYNEQFF	TGTGCCAGCAGTTCTGGACTAGCGGGATACAATGAGCAGTTCTTC
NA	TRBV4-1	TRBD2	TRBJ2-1	CASSQAWLAGGPGNEQFF	TGCGCCAGCAGCCAAGCTTGGCTAGCGGGAGGCCCGGGGAATGAGCAGTTCTTC
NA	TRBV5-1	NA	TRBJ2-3	CASRSSGQYTDTQYF	TGCGCCAGCAGAAGTAGCGGCCAGTACACAGATACGCAGTATTTT
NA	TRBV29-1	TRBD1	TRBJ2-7	CSVLRGLHSYEQYF	TGCAGCGTCCTCAGGGGGCTTCACTCCTACGAGCAGTACTTC
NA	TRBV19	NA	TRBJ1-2	CASSMRRSLAGIRLYGYTF	TGTGCCAGTAGTATGCGTAGGAGCTTAGCAGGGATTCGCCTCTATGGCTACACCTTC
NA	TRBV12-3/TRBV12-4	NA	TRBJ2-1	CASSFRVEQFF	TGTGCCAGCAGTTTCCGGGTTGAGCAGTTCTTC
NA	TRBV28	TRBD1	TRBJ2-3	CASSPAGTGGEDTQYF	TGTGCCAGCAGTCCTGCCGGGACAGGGGGCGAAGATACGCAGTATTTT
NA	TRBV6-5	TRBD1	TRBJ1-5	CASSPTGGGQPQHF	TGTGCCAGCAGTCCGACAGGGGGCGGACAGCCCCAGCATTTT
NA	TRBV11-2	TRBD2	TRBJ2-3	CASSKRLAATDTQYF	TGTGCCAGCAGCAAAAGACTAGCGGCCACAGATACGCAGTATTTT
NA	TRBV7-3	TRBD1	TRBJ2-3	CASSSGQGWRGDTQYF	TGTGCCAGCAGCTCGGGACAGGGGTGGAGGGGGGATACGCAGTATTTT
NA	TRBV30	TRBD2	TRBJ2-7	CAWNHPGLVVHEQYF	TGTGCCTGGAACCACCCGGGACTAGTCGTCCACGAGCAGTACTTC
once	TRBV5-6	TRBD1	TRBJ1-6	CASSLRQGASSPLHF	TGTGCCAGCAGCTTGCGTCAGGGGGCGTCATCACCCCTCCACTTT
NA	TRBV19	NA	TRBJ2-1	CASSMRQAYNEQFF	TGTGCCAGTAGTATGAGACAGGCGTACAATGAGCAGTTCTTC
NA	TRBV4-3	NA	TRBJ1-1	CASSQDFGWSNTEAFF	TGCGCCAGCAGCCAAGATTTCGGGTGGTCGAACACTGAAGCTTTCTTT
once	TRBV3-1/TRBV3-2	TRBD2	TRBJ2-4	CASSHELAGVRNIQYF	TGTGCCAGCAGCCACGAACTAGCGGGAGTAAGAAACATTCAGTACTTC
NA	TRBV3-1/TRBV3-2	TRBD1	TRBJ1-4	CASSARDRGTNEKLFF	TGTGCCAGCAGCGCCCGGGACAGGGGAACTAATGAAAAACTGTTTTTT